This TCR beta chain comes out of a study of blood T cell repertoires in COVID-19. TCRdb's copy holds only in-frame clones and misses some; the assay was immunoSEQ multiplex PCR. The table lists around 400,000 clones, nearly 90% of them singletons. Germline V CDR1 and CDR2: MDHEN, SYDVKM. This CDR3 is 15 amino acids long. Trimming took off 7 bases at V and 0 bases at J, with 16 bases between the two ends. Sequencing was done on a sample of PBMCs or T cells enriched from blood (not recorded which). The rearrangement uses TRBV28 and TRBJ2-7; maybe TRBD2 (6 bases). This receptor was taken from a woman between 18 and 30 years old who had been exposed to COVID-19. CDR3 loop: CASNLPGDSSYEQYF. CDR3 coding DNA: TGTGCCAGCAATCTCCCGGGAGATAGCTCCTACGAGCAGTACTTC.